The 32 T cell receptor beta chains listed next were all sequenced from one sample in a study of blood T cell repertoires in COVID-19. Profiling relied on immunoSEQ multiplex PCR, and the TCRdb table lists in-frame clones only, not all of them. The table records around 250,000 clones, roughly nine tenths of them present only once. Material: peripheral blood. Every receptor here comes from a man between 60 and 75 years old with acute or convalescent COVID-19.

V gene TRBV5-1 combines with J gene TRBJ2-6; D gene uncertain. This CDR3 has 16 residues. V dropped 1 base and J dropped 0 bases, with 8 bases sitting between them. The germline V gene has CDR1 SGHRS and CDR2 YFSETQ. The CDR3 nucleotides read TGCGCCAGCAGCTTGTCCACAACCTCTGGGGCCAACGTCCTGACTTTC. Protein product: CASSLSTTSGANVLTF.

This clone was counted a few times. V gene TRBV28 combines with J gene TRBJ1-2; D is possibly TRBD1 (6 bases). The CDR3 sequence is 18 residues long. Germline V lookup: CDR1 MDHEN, CDR2 SYDVKM. V shed 8 bases and J shed 0 bases, with 25 bases lying between them. For the CDR3, the DNA is TGTGCCAGCTTCAGATGGGGGCGGCGGCCGGATACTAACTATGGCTACACCTTC. It is translated as CASFRWGRRPDTNYGYTF.

This clone was counted only a few times. The rearrangement uses TRBV6-6 and TRBJ1-2, with D unclear. Germline V lookup: CDR1 MNHNY, CDR2 SVGAGI (reference sequence). The CDR3 is made up of 13 amino acids. Trimming removed 6 bases from V and 4 bases from J, with 12 bases in between. The CDR3 nucleotides are TGTGCCAGCAGGTCATCCGGGAGCTATGGCTACACCTTC. It encodes CASRSSGSYGYTF.

The chain couples TRBV19 to TRBJ2-2, with D possibly being TRBD2 (5 bases). The CDR3 is made up of 13 amino acids. Trimming pared 5 bases from V and 6 bases from J, leaving 10 bases between. Germline loops: CDR1 LNHDA, CDR2 SQIVND (reference sequence). The CDR3: CASSVLAAGELFF. The CDR3 DNA reads TGTGCCAGTAGTGTCCTAGCCGCCGGGGAGCTGTTTTTT.

The V gene is TRBV7-6, the J gene TRBJ1-2; D perhaps matches TRBD1 (6 bases). The ends were cut back, 3 bases at V and 7 bases at J, with 15 bases in the middle. The length of the CDR3 is 14 residues. Germline V gives CDR1 SGHVS, CDR2 FNYEAQ. The DNA for the CDR3 is TGTGCCAGCAGCTTGAGGGGGAACTGGGGTGGCTACACCTTC. Residues: CASSLRGNWGGYTF.

V is TRBV27 and J is TRBJ2-7, with 9 bases identical to TRBD1. This CDR3 region has 15 residues. Trimming cost V 4 bases and J 5 bases; bases outside gene matches: 9. Germline V gene sequence: CDR1 MNHEY, CDR2 SMNVEV (reference sequence). CDR3 in amino acids: CASSSPGQGKHEQYF. In DNA, the CDR3 is TGTGCCAGCAGTTCACCGGGACAGGGCAAGCACGAGCAGTACTTC.

The chain links TRBV9 to TRBJ1-1; a weak D match, TRBD1 (5 bases). Deletions cut 4 bases from V and 2 bases from J, with 9 bases between. CDR3 size: 13 residues. CDR1 is SGDLS and CDR2 is YYNGEE in the germline V gene. The CDR3 sequence: CASSYDRNTEAFF. The CDR3 nucleotides read TGTGCCAGCAGCTACGACAGAAACACTGAAGCTTTCTTT.

The V gene is TRBV4-2, the J gene TRBJ2-7, with 9 bases that match TRBD1. The CDR3 has 14 residues. Trimming took 4 bases from V and 3 from J; bases not matched to a gene: 4. The germline CDR1 and CDR2 sequences are LGHNA and YNFKEQ. Written as DNA, the CDR3 is TGTGCCAGCAGCCGCTCGGGACAGGGCTACGAGCAGTACTTC. Its translation is CASSRSGQGYEQYF.

Notes on this clone: At one boundary the junction diverges from the germline segment, which might be a read error. The genes are TRBV7-2 and TRBJ2-7; TRBD2 matches 11 bases. The length of the CDR3 is 14 residues. The germline V gene encodes CDR1 SGHTA and CDR2 FQGNSA. The CDR3 loop reads CASTLAGGSYEQYF. The CDR3 nucleotides read TGTGCCAGCACCTTAGCGGGAGGGTCCTACGAGCAGTACTTC.

V gene TRBV13 combines with J gene TRBJ2-7; 7 nucleotides line up with TRBD1. The CDR3 covers 17 residues. The germline V gene encodes CDR1 PRHDT and CDR2 FYEKMQ (reference sequence). The ends lost 0 bases at V and 4 bases at J; junction bases unmatched: 12. The CDR3 DNA reads as TGTGCCAGCAGCTTAGGAGCCGGTCCAGGGGGTTATTACGAGCAGTACTTC. Residues: CASSLGAGPGGYYEQYF.

This clone was counted between two and nine times. The chain links TRBV3-1 (or the pseudogene TRBV3-2) to TRBJ2-1; TRBD2 matches 11 bases. V lost 0 bases, J lost 6 bases, and 10 bases stayed unmatched. The CDR3 sequence is 18 residues long. In germline, CDR1 is LGHDT, CDR2 YNNKEL (reference sequence). CDR3 in DNA: TGTGCCAGCAGCCAAGATCGGCTAGCGGGAGGCCTTCTCAATGAGCAGTTCTTC. Residues: CASSQDRLAGGLLNEQFF.

This clone has just one count. The chain links TRBV5-4 to TRBJ1-6; 8 nucleotides align to TRBD1. The CDR3 is 15 amino acids. Germline V gene sequence: CDR1 SGHNT, CDR2 YYREEE (reference sequence). V shed 4 bases, J shed 14 bases, and the junction held 14 bases outside the gene matches. CDR3 sequence reads: CASSTRDRRSVALHF. In DNA, the CDR3 is TGTGCCAGCAGCACTCGGGACAGGCGATCGGTGGCCCTCCACTTT.

The rearrangement links TRBV10-3 to TRBJ2-1, with 7 bases fitting TRBD2. This CDR3 is built from 14 residues. The germline V gene has CDR1 ENHRY and CDR2 SYGVKD. V was pared by 5 bases and J by 12 bases, with 13 bases of the junction left unmatched. CDR3 bases: TGTGCCATCAGTATAGCGGCGGGGGAGGAAGGGCAGTTCTTC. Its protein product is CAISIAAGEEGQFF.

The chain employs TRBV27 and TRBJ2-1; TRBD2 aligns across 13 bases. CDR3 length: 15 amino acids. With V trimmed by 5 bases and J by 8 bases, 6 bases remained unmatched. The germline V gene has CDR1 MNHEY and CDR2 SMNVEV (reference sequence). Here the CDR3 DNA reads TGTGCCAGCAGTACCCGGACTAGCGGGAGTTATGAGCAGTTCTTC. Protein product: CASSTRTSGSYEQFF.

This chain uses TRBV11-3 with TRBJ2-7; possible D gene TRBD1, 6 bases. CDR3 length: 14 amino acids. V lost 5 bases and J lost 0, with 11 bases in between. The V gene's germline CDR1 is SGHNT and CDR2 YENEEA. The DNA of the CDR3 is TGTGCCAGCAGCCCAAGGACAGCCTCCTACGAGCAGTACTTC. It yields the protein CASSPRTASYEQYF. Drawing the rest from reference TRBV11-3 and TRBJ2-7, the complete variable domain is EAGVVQSPRYKIIEKKQPVAFWCNPISGHNTLYWYLQNLGQGPELLIRYENEEAVDDSQLPKDRFSAERLKGVDSTLKIQPAELGDSAVYLCASSPRTASYEQYFGPGTRLTVT.

This sequence joins TRBV7-2 and TRBJ2-1; TRBD2 matches at 10 bases. Unmatched junction bases numbered 5, after V lost 1 base and J lost 5 bases. The CDR3 runs 16 residues. Germline V gene data show CDR1 as SGHTA and CDR2 as FQGNSA. CDR3 residues: CASSLESGRANNEQFF. The CDR3, as DNA: TGTGCCAGCAGCTTAGAGAGCGGGAGGGCAAACAATGAGCAGTTCTTC.

This clone has more than one count but fewer than ten. This rearrangement joins TRBV10-3 to TRBJ2-5, with TRBD2 matching 8 bases. Germline values: CDR1 ENHRY, CDR2 SYGVKD. This CDR3 has 18 amino acids. The V and J ends lost 2 bases and 2 bases, in that order; junction bases with no gene match: 13. The CDR3, as DNA: TGTGCCATCAGTGAGATTAGGGTCGAACTAGCGGTTCAAGAGACCCAGTACTTC. It codes for CAISEIRVELAVQETQYF.

This clone was seen only a few times. The chain is built from TRBV10-3 and TRBJ1-3; 8 nucleotides line up with TRBD1. CDR1 is ENHRY, CDR2 SYGVKD, per germline. This CDR3 is 15 amino acids long. The V gene end was trimmed by 4 bases and the J gene end by 5 bases; junction bases not matched to a gene: 7. The CDR3 DNA reads as TGTGCCATCAGTGCCGGACAGGGTCAAAGAAACACCATATATTTT. This codes for CAISAGQGQRNTIYF.

DNA for the CDR3: TGTGCCTGGAGTGCACAGGCGTACGAGCAGTACTTC. Its translation is CAWSAQAYEQYF. This chain connects TRBV30 to TRBJ2-7; TRBD1 is a possible D gene (5 bases). The CDR3 contains 12 residues. Germline assignment: CDR1 GTSNPN and CDR2 SVGIG (reference sequence). V dropped 1 base and J dropped 4 bases, with 8 bases sitting between them.

The chain recombines TRBV10-3 with TRBJ1-4; TRBD1 aligns across 7 bases. Germline values: CDR1 ENHRY, CDR2 SYGVKD. CDR3 length equals 16 residues. V gave up 6 bases and J gave up 4 bases; unmatched junction bases: 11. CDR3 in amino acids: CAIRAGTGQLNEKLFF. CDR3 coding DNA: TGTGCCATCAGGGCCGGGACGGGACAGCTTAATGAAAAACTGTTTTTT.

The chain employs TRBV3-1 (or the pseudogene TRBV3-2) and TRBJ2-7; tentatively, D is TRBD2 (6 bases). The CDR3 loop spans 17 amino acids. Trimming took off 0 bases at V and 1 base at J, with 16 bases between the two ends. Germline V lookup: CDR1 LGHDT, CDR2 YNNKEL (reference sequence). The DNA for the CDR3 is TGTGCCAGCAGCCAAGACGTGGCCGGGAGTATTTCCTACGAGCAGTACTTC. Encoded protein: CASSQDVAGSISYEQYF.

The J gene is TRBJ2-7, the V gene TRBV7-8; D possibly corresponds to TRBD1 (5 bases). CDR1 and CDR2 from the germline V gene are SGHVS and FQNEAQ. CDR3 length: 12 residues. V lost 5 bases, J lost 5 bases, and 10 bases lay in between. Written as DNA, the CDR3 is TGTGCCAGCAGCCCGCACAGGCACGAGCAGTACTTC. Its translation: CASSPHRHEQYF.

The V gene is TRBV3-1 (or the pseudogene TRBV3-2), the J gene TRBJ1-3; perhaps TRBD1 as D (6 bases). Looked up from germline, CDR1 is LGHDT and CDR2 is YNNKEL (reference sequence). The CDR3 totals 14 residues. Trimming removed 10 bases at V and 0 bases at J, with 13 bases between. The CDR3 DNA reads as TGTGCCAACTTGGACAGTTTCTCTGGAAACACCATATATTTT. Encoded protein: CANLDSFSGNTIYF.

This clone was picked up a small number of times. The chain links TRBV7-3 to TRBJ1-2; weak D call: TRBD1 (6 bases). This CDR3 spans 14 amino acids. CDR1 and CDR2 from the germline V gene are SGHTA and FQGTGA. V was pared by 1 base and J by 5 bases, with 11 bases between. The DNA for the CDR3 is TGTGCCAGCAGCTTAAACGCAGGGGAGTATGGCTACACCTTC. It codes for CASSLNAGEYGYTF.

V gene TRBV28 combines with J gene TRBJ2-7; a weak D match, TRBD1 (6 bases). The CDR3 covers 14 residues. The germline V and J ends were trimmed by 5 bases and 5 bases, with 16 bases remaining between them. The germline gives CDR1 MDHEN, CDR2 SYDVKM. The CDR3 bases are TGTGCCAGCAGTCTCGATCAGGGGCTGGACGAGCAGTACTTC. Translated, it gives CASSLDQGLDEQYF.

V and J are TRBV5-3 and TRBJ1-5; D is possibly TRBD1 (6 bases). TRBV5-3 is an ORF, with its function uncertain. The length of the CDR3 is 16 residues. V lost 3 bases and J 2 bases, leaving 15 bases between the germline ends. The CDR3 DNA reads TGTGCCAGAAGCTGGGGACTAGGGGGAGGCAATCAGCCCCAGCATTTT. Amino acid sequence: CARSWGLGGGNQPQHF.

The chain is built from TRBV19 and TRBJ1-5; tentatively, D is TRBD1 (5 bases). The CDR3 has 13 residues. Germline V CDR1 and CDR2: LNHDA, SQIVND (reference sequence). The germline V and J ends were trimmed by 5 bases and 5 bases, with 10 bases remaining between them. The DNA of the CDR3 is TGTGCCAGTAGTGGAGGGGTGGATCAGCCCCAGCATTTT. Its translation is CASSGGVDQPQHF.

The gene calls are TRBV30 and TRBJ1-3, with D tentatively TRBD1 (6 bases). The CDR3 spans 17 residues. CDR1 is GTSNPN and CDR2 is SVGIG in the germline V gene (reference sequence). V dropped 5 bases and J dropped 4 bases, with 24 bases sitting between them. The CDR3 sequence: CAWGPGFAGAAGNTIYF. DNA for the CDR3: TGTGCCTGGGGACCCGGGTTTGCGGGGGCAGCCGGAAACACCATATATTTT.

The chain combines TRBV10-3 with TRBJ1-1; 9 positions agree with TRBD1. V lost 10 bases, J lost 0 bases, and 6 bases stayed unmatched. The germline V gene has CDR1 ENHRY and CDR2 SYGVKD. The CDR3 has 14 amino acids. The CDR3 loop reads CATRTGAMNTEAFF. The CDR3 bases are TGTGCCACCAGGACAGGGGCTATGAACACTGAAGCTTTCTTT.

This clone was found once. The rearrangement joins TRBV7-2 to TRBJ2-3, with D possibly matching TRBD1 (6 bases). Germline CDR1 reads SGHTA; CDR2 reads FQGNSA. The V end lost 8 bases, the J end lost 6 bases, and 15 bases lay between the germline ends. The length of the CDR3 is 13 residues. The CDR3 region is CASSGIRGDTQYF. The CDR3 nucleotides are TGTGCCAGCTCCGGAATCAGGGGTGATACGCAGTATTTT.

The chain carries TRBV12-3 or TRBV12-4 and TRBJ2-7; no definite D call. This CDR3 is built from 13 residues. Between the trimmed V and J ends, which lost 2 bases and 2 bases, there was a span of 7 bases. CDR3 in DNA: TGTGCCAGCAGTTTACAGGCTACCTACGAGCAGTACTTC. It yields the protein CASSLQATYEQYF.

CDR3 nucleotides: TGTGCCAGCAGCCCAGACAGAATACGCACAGATACGCAGTATTTT. It encodes CASSPDRIRTDTQYF. V gene TRBV3-1 (or the pseudogene TRBV3-2) combines with J gene TRBJ2-3; D possibly corresponds to TRBD1 (5 bases). V was clipped by 4 bases and J by 1 base, with 12 bases between them. CDR3 size: 15 residues. The germline gives CDR1 LGHDT, CDR2 YNNKEL (reference sequence).